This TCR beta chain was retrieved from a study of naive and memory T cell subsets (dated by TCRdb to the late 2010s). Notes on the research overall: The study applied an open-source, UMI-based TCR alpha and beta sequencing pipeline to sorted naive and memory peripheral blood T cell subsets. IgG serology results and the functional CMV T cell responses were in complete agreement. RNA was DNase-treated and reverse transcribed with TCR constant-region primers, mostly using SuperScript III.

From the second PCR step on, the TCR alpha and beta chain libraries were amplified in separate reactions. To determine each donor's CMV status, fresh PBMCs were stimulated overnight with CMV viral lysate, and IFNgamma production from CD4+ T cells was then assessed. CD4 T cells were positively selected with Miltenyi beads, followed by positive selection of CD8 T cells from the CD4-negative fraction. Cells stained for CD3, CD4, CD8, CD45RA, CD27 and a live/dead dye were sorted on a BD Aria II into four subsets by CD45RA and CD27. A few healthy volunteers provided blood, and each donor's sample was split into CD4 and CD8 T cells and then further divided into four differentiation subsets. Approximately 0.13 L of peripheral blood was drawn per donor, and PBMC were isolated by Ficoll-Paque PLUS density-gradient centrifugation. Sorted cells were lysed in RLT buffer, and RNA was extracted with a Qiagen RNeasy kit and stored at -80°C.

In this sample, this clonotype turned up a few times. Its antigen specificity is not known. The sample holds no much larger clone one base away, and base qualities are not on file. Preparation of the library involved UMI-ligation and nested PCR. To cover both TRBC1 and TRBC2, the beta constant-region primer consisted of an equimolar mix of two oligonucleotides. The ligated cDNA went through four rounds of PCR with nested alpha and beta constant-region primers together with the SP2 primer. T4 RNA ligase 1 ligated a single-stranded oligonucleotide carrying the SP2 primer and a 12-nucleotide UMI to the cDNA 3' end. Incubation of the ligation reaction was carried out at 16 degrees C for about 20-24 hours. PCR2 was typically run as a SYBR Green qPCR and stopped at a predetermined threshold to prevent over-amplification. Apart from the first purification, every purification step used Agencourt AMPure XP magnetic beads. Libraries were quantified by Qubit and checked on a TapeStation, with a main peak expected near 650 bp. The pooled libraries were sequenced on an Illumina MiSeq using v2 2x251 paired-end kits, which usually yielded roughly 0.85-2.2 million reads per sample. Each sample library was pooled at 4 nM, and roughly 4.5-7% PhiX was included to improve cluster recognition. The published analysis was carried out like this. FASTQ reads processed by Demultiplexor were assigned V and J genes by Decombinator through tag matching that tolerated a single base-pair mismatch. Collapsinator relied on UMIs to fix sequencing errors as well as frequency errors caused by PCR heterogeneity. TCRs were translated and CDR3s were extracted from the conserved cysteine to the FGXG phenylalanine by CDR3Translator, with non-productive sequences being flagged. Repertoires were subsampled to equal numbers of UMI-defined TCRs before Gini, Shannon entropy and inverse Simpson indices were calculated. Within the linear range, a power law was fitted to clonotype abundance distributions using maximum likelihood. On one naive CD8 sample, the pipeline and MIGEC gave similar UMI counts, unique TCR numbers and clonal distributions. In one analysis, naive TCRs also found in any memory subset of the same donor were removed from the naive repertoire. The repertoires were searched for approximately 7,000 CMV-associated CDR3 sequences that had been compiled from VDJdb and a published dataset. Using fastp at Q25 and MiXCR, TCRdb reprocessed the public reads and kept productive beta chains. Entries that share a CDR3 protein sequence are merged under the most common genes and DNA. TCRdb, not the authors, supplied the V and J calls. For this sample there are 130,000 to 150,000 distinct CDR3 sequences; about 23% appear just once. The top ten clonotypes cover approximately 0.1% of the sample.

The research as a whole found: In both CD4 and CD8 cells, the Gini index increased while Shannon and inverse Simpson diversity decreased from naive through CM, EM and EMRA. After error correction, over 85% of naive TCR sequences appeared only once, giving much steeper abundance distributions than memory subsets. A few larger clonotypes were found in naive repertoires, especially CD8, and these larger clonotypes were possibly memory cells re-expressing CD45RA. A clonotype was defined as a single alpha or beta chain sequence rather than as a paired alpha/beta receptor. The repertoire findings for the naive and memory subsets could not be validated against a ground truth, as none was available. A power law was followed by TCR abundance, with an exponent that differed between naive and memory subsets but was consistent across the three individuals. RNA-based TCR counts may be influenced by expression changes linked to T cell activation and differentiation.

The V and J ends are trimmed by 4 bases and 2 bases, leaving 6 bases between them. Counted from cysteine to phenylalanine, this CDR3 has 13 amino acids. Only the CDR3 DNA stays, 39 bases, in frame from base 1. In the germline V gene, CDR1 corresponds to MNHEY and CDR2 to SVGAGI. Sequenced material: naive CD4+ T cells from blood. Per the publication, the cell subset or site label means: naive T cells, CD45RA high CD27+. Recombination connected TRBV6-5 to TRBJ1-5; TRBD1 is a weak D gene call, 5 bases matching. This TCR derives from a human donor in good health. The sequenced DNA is TGTGCCAGCAGTTGGGGGGGCAATCAGCCCCAGCATTTT. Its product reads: CASSWGGNQPQHF.